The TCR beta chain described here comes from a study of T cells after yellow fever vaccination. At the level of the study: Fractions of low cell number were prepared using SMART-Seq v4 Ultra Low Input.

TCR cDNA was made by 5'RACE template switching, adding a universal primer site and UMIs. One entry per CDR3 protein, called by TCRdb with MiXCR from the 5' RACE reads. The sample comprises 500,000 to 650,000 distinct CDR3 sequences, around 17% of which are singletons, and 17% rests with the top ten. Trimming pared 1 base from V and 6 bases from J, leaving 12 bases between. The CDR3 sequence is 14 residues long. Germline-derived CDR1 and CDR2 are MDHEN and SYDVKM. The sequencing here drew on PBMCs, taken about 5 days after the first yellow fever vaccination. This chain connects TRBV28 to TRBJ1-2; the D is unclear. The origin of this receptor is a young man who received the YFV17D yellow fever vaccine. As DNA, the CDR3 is TGTGCCAGCAGTTTATCCCGCGGGGTCAATGGCTACACCTTC. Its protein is CASSLSRGVNGYTF.